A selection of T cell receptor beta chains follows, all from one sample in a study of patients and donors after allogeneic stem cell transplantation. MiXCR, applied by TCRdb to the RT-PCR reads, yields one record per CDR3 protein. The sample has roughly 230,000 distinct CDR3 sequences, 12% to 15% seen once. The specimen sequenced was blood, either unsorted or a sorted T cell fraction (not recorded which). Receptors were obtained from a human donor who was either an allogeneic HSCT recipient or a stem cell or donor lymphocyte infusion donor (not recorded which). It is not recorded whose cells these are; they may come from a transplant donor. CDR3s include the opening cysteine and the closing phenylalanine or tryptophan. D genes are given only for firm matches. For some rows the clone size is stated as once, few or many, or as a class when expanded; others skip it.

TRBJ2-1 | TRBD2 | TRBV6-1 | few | CASIKASGNNNEQFF | TGTGCCAGCATAAAGGCTAGCGGGAATAACAATGAGCAGTTCTTC
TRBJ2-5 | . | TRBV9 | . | CASSPSAGFKETQYF | TGTGCCAGCAGCCCTTCGGCGGGTTTCAAGGAGACCCAGTACTTC
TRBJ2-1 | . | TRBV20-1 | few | CSAIRSYNEQFF | TGCAGTGCTATTCGGTCCTACAATGAGCAGTTCTTC
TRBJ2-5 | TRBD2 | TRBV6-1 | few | CASSRSGLAGETQYF | TGTGCCAGCAGTCGCTCGGGACTAGCGGGAGAGACCCAGTACTTC
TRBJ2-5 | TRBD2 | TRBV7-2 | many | CASSFRRGGPQETQYF | TGTGCCAGCAGCTTTAGGCGGGGGGGACCTCAGGAGACCCAGTACTTC
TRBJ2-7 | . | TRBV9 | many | CASSARGTQGGHEQYF | TGTGCCAGCAGCGCCCGAGGGACGCAGGGTGGTCACGAGCAGTACTTC
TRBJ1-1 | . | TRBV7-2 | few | CASSLRSSEAFF | TGTGCCAGCAGCTTAAGGTCTAGCGAAGCTTTCTTT
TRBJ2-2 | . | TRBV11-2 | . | CASSLDRASGELFF | TGTGCCAGCAGCTTAGATAGGGCCTCCGGGGAGCTGTTTTTT
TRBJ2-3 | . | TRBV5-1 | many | CASARQVPNTDTQYF | TGCGCCAGCGCGAGACAGGTCCCAAACACAGATACGCAGTATTTT
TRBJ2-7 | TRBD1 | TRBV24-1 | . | CATSTGAPEQYF | TGTGCCACCAGCACAGGGGCCCCAGAGCAGTACTTC
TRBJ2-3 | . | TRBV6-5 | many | CASSYSRDSITDTQYF | TGTGCCAGCAGTTACTCGAGAGACAGTATCACAGATACGCAGTATTTT
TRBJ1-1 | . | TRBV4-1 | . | CASSPGQIGSAFF | TGCGCCAGCAGCCCAGGACAGATTGGGTCGGCTTTCTTT
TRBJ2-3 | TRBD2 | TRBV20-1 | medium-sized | CSALAGGFPDTQYF | TGCAGTGCTCTAGCGGGCGGGTTCCCAGATACGCAGTATTTT
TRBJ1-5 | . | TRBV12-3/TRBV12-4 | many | CASRKTGGNQPQHF | TGTGCCAGCAGAAAGACCGGGGGCAATCAGCCCCAGCATTTT
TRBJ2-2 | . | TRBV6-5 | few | CASSYRKGRTQRGELFF | TGTGCCAGCAGTTACCGAAAGGGACGGACCCAAAGGGGGGAGCTGTTTTTT
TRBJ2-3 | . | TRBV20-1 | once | CSARDDGKSTDTQYF | TGCAGTGCTAGAGATGACGGGAAGAGCACAGATACGCAGTATTTT
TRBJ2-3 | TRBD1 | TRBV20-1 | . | CSANPGQGSDTQYF | TGCAGTGCTAATCCGGGACAGGGCTCAGATACGCAGTATTTT
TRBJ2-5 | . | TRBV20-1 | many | CSATPEGARIETQYF | TGCAGTGCTACGCCCGAAGGGGCTAGGATAGAGACCCAGTACTTC
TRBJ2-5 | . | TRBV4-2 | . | CASSQEDRQETQYF | TGTGCCAGCAGCCAAGAGGACAGACAAGAGACCCAGTACTTC
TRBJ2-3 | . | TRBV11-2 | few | CASSLDPVTSTDTQYF | TGTGCCAGCAGCTTAGACCCTGTAACTAGCACAGATACGCAGTATTTT
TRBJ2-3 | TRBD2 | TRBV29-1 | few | CSESGSSTDTQYF | TGCAGCGAAAGCGGGAGTAGCACAGATACGCAGTATTTT
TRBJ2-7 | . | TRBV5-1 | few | CASRILELRDEQYF | TGCGCCAGCAGGATCCTCGAATTACGGGACGAGCAGTACTTC
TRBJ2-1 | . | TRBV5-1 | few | CASSTPGGGGEQFF | TGCGCCAGCAGCACCCCCGGAGGGGGAGGTGAGCAGTTCTTC
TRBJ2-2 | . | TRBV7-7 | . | CASSSSDSNTGELFF | TGTGCCAGCAGCTCGTCGGACAGCAACACCGGGGAGCTGTTTTTT
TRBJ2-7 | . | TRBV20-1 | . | CSARGQGGRYEQYF | TGCAGTGCTAGAGGCCAGGGGGGGAGGTACGAGCAGTACTTC
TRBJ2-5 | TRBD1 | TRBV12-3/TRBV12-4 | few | CASSLASLGQGVPLGETQYF | TGTGCCAGCAGTTTAGCTAGTCTGGGGCAGGGGGTCCCCTTGGGGGAGACCCAGTACTTC